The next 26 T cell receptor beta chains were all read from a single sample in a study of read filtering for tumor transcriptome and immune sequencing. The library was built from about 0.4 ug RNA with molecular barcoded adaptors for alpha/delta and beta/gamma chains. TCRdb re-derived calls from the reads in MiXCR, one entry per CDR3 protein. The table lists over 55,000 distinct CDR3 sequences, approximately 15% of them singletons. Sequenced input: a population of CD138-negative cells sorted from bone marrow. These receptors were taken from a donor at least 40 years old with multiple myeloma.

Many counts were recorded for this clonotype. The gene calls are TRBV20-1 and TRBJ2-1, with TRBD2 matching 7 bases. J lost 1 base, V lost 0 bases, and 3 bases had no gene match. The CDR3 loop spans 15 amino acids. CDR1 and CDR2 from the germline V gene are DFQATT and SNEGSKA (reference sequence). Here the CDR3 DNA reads TGCAGTGCTAGAGATGGCGGGAGTTCCTACAATGAGCAGTTCTTC. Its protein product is CSARDGGSSYNEQFF.

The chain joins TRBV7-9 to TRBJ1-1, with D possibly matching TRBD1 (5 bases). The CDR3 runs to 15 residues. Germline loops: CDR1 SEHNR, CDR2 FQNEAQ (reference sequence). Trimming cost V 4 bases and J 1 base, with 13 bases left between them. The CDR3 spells CASSSGASPNTEAFF. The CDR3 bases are TGTGCCAGCAGCTCCGGGGCCAGCCCGAACACTGAAGCTTTCTTT.

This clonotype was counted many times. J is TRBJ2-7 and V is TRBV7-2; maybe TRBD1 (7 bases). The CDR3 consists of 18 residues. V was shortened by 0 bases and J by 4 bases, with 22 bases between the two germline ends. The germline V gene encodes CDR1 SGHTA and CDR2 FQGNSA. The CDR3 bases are TGTGCCAGCAGCTTAGCGAAAGACAGGGTCCAGGGGAGGTACGAGCAGTACTTC. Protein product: CASSLAKDRVQGRYEQYF.

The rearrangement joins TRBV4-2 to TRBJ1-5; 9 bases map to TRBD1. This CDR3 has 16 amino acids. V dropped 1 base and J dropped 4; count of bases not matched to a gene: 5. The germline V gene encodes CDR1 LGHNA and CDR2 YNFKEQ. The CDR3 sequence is CASSQADRGSNQPQHF. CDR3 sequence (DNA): TGTGCCAGCAGCCAAGCGGACAGGGGTTCAAATCAGCCCCAGCATTTT.

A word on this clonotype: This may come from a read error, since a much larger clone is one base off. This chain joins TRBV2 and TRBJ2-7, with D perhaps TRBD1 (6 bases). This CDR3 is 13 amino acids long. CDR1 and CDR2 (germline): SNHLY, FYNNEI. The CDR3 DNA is TGTGCCAGCAGTGAGACAGGAGCCTACGAGCGGTACTTC. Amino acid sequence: CASSETGAYERYF. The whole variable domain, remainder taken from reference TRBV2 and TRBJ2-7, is EPEVTQTPSHQVTQMGQEVILRCVPISNHLYFYWYRQILGQKVEFLVSFYNNEISEKSEIFDDQFSVERPDGSNFTLKIRSTKLEDSAMYFCASSETGAYERYFGPGTRLTVT.

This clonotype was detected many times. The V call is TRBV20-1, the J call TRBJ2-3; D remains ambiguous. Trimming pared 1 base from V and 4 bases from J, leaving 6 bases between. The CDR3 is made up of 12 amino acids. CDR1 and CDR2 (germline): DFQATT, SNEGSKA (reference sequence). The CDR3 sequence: CSARGVADTQYF. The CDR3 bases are TGCAGTGCTAGAGGTGTGGCAGATACGCAGTATTTT.

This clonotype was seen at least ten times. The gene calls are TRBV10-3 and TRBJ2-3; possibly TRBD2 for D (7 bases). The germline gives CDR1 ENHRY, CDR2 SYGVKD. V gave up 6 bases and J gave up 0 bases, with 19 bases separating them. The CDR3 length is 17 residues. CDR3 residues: CAIRGLGGASSTDTQYF. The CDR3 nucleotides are TGTGCCATCAGGGGCCTAGGGGGGGCCTCTAGCACAGATACGCAGTATTTT.

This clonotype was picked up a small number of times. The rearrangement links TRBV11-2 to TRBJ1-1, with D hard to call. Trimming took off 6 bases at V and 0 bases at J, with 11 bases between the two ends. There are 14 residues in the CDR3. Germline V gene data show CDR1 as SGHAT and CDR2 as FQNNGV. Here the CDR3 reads CASRIQPLNTEAFF. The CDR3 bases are TGTGCCAGCAGGATCCAGCCGTTGAACACTGAAGCTTTCTTT.

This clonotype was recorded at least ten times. This CDR3 is CASSLFRGRGTEAFF. The DNA of the CDR3 is TGTGCCAGCAGCTTATTCCGGGGGCGAGGGACTGAAGCTTTCTTT. The chain carries TRBV7-9 and TRBJ1-1; weak D call: TRBD1 (6 bases). The CDR3 runs to 15 residues. V lost 2 bases to trimming and J lost 5 bases, with 15 bases between them. The germline V gene has CDR1 SEHNR and CDR2 FQNEAQ (reference sequence).

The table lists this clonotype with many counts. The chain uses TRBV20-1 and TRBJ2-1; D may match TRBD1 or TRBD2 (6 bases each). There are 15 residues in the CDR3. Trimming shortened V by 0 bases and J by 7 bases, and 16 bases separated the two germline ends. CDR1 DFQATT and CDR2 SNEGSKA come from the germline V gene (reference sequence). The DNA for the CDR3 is TGCAGTGCTAGAGATTTAAGGGGGGACGTGAATGAGCAGTTCTTC. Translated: CSARDLRGDVNEQFF.

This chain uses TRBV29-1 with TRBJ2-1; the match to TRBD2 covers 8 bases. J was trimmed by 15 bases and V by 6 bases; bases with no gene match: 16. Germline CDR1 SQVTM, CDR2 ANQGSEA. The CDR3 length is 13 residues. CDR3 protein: CSVFRRTSSTLFF. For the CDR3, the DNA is TGCAGCGTGTTCAGGAGGACTAGCTCCACACTGTTCTTC.

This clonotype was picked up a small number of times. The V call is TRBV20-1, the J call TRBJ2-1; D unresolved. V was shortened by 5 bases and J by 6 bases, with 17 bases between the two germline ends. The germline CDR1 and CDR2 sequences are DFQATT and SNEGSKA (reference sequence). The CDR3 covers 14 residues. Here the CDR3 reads CSAWKGAARNEQFF. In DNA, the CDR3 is TGCAGTGCTTGGAAGGGTGCAGCCCGCAATGAGCAGTTCTTC.

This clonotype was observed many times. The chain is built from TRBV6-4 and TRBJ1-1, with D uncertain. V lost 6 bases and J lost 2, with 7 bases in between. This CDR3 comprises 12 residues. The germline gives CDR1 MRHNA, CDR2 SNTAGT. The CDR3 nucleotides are TGTGCCAGCAGAGTTCCAAACACTGAAGCTTTCTTT. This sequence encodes CASRVPNTEAFF.

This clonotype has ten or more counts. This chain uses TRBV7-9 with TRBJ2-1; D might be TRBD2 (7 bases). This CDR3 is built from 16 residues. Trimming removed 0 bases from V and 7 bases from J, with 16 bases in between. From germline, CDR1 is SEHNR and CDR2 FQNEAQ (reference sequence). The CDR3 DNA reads TGTGCCAGCAGCTTAGCGCTCGGGGGAGGGGGGAATGAGCAGTTCTTC. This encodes CASSLALGGGGNEQFF.

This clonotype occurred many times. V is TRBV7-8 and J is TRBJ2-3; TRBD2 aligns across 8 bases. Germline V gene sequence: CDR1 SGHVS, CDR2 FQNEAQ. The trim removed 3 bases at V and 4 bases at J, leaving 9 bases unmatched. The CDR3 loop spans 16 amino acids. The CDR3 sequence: CASSLATSVIPDTQYF. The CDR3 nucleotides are TGTGCCAGCAGCTTGGCGACTAGCGTTATACCAGATACGCAGTATTTT.

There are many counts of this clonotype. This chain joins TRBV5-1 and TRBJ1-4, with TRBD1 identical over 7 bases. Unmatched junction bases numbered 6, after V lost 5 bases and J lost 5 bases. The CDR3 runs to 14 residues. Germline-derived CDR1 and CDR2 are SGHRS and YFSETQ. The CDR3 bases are TGCGCCAGCAGACAGGGGACGCAAAATGAAAAACTGTTTTTT. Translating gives CASRQGTQNEKLFF.

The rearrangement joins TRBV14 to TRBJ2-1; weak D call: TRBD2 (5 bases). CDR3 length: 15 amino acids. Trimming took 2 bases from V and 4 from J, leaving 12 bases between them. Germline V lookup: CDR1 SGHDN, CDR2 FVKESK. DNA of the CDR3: TGTGCCAGCAGCCAATTCGCGGGCAGGTACAATGAGCAGTTCTTC. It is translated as CASSQFAGRYNEQFF.

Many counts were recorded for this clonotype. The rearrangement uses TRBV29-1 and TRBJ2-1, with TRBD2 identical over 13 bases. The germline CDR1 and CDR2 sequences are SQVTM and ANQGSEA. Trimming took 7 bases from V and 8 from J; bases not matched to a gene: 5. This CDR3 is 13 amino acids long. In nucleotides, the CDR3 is TGCAGCGGGACTAGCGGGAGAATAGATGAGCAGTTCTTC. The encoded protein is CSGTSGRIDEQFF.

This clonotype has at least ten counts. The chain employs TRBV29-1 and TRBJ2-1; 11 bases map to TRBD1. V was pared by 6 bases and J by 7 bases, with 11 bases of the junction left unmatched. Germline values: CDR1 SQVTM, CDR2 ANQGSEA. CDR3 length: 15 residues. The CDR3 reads CSVPSRDRGYNEQFF. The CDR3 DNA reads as TGCAGCGTACCGTCCCGGGACAGGGGGTATAATGAGCAGTTCTTC.

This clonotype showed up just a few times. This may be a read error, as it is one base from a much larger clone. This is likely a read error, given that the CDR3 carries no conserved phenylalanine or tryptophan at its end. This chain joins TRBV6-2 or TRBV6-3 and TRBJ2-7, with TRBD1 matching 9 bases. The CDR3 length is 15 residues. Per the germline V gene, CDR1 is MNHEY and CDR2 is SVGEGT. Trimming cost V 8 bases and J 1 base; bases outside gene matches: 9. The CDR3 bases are TGTGCCAGCCGAATTCCGGGACAGGGATCCTACGAGCAGTACCTC. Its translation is CASRIPGQGSYEQYL.

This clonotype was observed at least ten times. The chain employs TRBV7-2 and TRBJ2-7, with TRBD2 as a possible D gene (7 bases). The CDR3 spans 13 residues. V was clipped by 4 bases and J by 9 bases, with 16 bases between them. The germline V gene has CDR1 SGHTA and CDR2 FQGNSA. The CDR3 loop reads CASSSQGGVGQYF. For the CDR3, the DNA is TGTGCCAGCAGCTCCCAAGGGGGGGTAGGGCAGTACTTC.

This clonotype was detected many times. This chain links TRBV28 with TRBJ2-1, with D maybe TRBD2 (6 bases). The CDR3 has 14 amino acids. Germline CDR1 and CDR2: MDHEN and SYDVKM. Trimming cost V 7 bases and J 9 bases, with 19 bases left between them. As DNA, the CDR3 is TGTGCCAGCACGGGGGAGGTCCCCGGACCTGAGCAGTTCTTC. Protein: CASTGEVPGPEQFF.

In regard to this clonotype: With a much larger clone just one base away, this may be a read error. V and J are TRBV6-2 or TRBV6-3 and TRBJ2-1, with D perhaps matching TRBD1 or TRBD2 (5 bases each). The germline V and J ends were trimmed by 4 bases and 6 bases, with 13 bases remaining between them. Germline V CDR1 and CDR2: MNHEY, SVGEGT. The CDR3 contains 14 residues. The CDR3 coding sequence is TGTGCCAGCAGTTCGGGCAGGGAGCTCAATGAGCAGTTCTTC. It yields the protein CASSSGRELNEQFF.

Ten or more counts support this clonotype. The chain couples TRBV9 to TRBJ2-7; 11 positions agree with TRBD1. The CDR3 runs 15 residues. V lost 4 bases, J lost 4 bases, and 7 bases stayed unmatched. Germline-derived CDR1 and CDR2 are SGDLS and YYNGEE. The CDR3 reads CASSTWDRGAYEQYF. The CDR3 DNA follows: TGTGCCAGCAGCACCTGGGACAGGGGGGCGTACGAGCAGTACTTC. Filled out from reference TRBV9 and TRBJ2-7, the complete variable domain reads DSGVTQTPKHLITATGQRVTLRCSPRSGDLSVYWYQQSLDQGLQFLIQYYNGEERAKGNILERFSAQQFPDLHSELNLSSLELGDSALYFCASSTWDRGAYEQYFGPGTRLTVT.

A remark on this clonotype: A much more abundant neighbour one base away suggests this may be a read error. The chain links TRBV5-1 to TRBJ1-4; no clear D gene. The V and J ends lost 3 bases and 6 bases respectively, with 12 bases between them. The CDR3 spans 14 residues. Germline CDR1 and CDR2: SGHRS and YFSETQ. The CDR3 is CASSSQEDYEKLFF. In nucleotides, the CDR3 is TGCGCCAGCAGCTCGCAGGAGGATTATGAAAAACTGTTTTTT. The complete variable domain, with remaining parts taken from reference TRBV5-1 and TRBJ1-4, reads KAGVTQTPRYLIKTRGQQVTLSCSPISGHRSVSWYQQTPGQGLQFLFEYFSETQRNKGNFPGRFSGRQFSNSRSEMNVSTLELGDSALYLCASSSQEDYEKLFFGSGTQLSVL.

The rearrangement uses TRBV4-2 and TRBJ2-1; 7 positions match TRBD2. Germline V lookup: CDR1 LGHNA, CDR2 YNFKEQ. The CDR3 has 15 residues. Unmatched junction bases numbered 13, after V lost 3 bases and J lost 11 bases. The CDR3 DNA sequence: TGTGCCAGCAGCCAGGAAATCGGGACTAACGGTAAGCAGTTCTTC. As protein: CASSQEIGTNGKQFF.